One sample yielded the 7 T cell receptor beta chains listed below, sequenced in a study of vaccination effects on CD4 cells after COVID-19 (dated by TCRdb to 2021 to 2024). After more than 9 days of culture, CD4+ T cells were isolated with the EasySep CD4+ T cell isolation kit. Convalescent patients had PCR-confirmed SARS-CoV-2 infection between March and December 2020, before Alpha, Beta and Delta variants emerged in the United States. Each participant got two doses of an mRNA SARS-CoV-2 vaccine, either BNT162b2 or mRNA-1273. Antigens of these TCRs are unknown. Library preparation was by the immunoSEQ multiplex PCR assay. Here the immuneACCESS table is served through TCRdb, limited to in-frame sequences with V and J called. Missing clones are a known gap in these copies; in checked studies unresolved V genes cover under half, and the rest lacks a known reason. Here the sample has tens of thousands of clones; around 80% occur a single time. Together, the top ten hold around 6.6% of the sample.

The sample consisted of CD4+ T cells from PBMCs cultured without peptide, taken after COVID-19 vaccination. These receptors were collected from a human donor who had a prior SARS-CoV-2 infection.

The CDR3 sequence is CASSIGQGGDGYTF. CDR3 nucleotides: TGTGCCAGCAGCATAGGACAGGGAGGGGATGGCTACACCTTC. The chain couples TRBV6-5 to TRBJ1-2; 8 bases agree with TRBD1. This CDR3 spans 14 amino acids. CDR1 is MNHEY, CDR2 SVGAGI, per germline. The junction had 9 bases not matched to a gene; V was cut back by 6 bases and J by 6 bases.

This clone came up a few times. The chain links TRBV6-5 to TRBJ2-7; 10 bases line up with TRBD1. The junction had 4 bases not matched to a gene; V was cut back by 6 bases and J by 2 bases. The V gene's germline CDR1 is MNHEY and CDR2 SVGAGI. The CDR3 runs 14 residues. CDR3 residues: CASRRTGGTYEQYF. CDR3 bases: TGTGCCAGCAGAAGGACAGGGGGGACCTACGAGCAGTACTTC.

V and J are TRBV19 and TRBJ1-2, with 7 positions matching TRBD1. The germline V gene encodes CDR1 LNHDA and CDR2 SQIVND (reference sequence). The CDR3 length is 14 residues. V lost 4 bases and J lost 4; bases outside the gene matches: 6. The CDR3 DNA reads TGTGCCAGTAGTACTTACAGGGGCGGCTATGGCTACACCTTC. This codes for CASSTYRGGYGYTF.

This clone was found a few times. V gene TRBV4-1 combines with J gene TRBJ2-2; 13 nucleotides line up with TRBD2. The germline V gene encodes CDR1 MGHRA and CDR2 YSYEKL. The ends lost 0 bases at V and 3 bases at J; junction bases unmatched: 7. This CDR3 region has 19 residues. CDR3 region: CASSQERLAGGKHTGELFF. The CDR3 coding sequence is TGCGCCAGCAGCCAAGAACGACTAGCGGGGGGTAAACACACCGGGGAGCTGTTTTTT.

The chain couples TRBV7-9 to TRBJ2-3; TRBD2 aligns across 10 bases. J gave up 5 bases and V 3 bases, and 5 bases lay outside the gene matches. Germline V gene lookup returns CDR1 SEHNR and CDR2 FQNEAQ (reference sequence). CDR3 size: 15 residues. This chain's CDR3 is CASSFALAGVDTQYF. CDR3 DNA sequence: TGTGCCAGCAGCTTCGCGCTAGCGGGGGTAGATACGCAGTATTTT.

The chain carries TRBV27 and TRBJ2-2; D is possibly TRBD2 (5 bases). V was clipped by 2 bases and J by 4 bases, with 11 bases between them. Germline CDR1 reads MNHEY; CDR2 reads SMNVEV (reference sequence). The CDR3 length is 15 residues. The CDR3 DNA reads TGTGCCAGCAGTTTACGGACTCAGTTCACCGGGGAGCTGTTTTTT. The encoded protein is CASSLRTQFTGELFF.

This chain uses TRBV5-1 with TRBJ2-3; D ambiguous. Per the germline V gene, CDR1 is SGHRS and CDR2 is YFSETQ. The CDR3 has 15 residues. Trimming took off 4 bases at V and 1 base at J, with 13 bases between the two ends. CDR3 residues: CASSNLVWGTDTQYF. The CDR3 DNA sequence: TGCGCCAGCAGCAATCTGGTGTGGGGCACAGATACGCAGTATTTT.